The clone carrying this TCR beta chain was picked up many times. Antigen unknown. The group of healthy controls was made up of people who were blood bank volunteers in Maryland, USA. Unsorted libraries used 2 million PBMCs kept at -80 degrees C. These data originate in a study of neurological immune-mediated disorders. Study-wide results and caveats: HTLV-1-associated myelopathy had the most TCR clonal expansion, and multiple sclerosis had the least, less than healthy controls. Across subjects, no CDR3 amino acid sequence appeared in expanded clones of more than one subject, a finding that suggested private repertoires in all groups.

In TCRdb, the 5' RACE reads were re-called with MiXCR into one record per CDR3 protein. The table shows tens of thousands of distinct CDR3 sequences, with roughly 18% occurring only once. The source material was PBMCs. The clonotype comes from a middle-aged woman in good health.

The CDR3 sequence is CASSLGRAASGNTIYF. CDR3 DNA: TGTGCCAGCAGCTTAGGAAGGGCTGCCTCTGGAAACACCATATATTTT. This chain links TRBV7-9 with TRBJ1-3, with D unclear. This CDR3 has 16 residues. Looked up from germline, CDR1 is SEHNR and CDR2 is FQNEAQ (reference sequence). V lost 1 base and J lost 0, with 10 bases in between.